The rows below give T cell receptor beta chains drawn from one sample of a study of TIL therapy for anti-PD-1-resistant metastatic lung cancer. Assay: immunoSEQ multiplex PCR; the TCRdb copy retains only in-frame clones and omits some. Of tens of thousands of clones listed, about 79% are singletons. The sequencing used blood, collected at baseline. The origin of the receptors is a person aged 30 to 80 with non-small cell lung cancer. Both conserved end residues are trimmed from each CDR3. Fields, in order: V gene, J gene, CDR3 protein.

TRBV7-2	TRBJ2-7	ASSPRAGPSYEQY
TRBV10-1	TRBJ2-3	ASSESRGGGDTQY
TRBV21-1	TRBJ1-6	ASSQDDLNSPLH
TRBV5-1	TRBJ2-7	ASSLDAGRPGEQY
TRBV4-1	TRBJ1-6	ASSQLLGSSSYNSPLH
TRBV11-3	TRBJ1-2	ASRPTGPYGYT
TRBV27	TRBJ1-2	ASSLDGGWGGYT
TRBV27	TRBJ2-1	ASSFLTSGTVWNEQF
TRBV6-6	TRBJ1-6	ASRSLAARGSPLH
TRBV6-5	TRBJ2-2	ASSIRRVGTGELF
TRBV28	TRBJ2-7	ASNGGRGRPPYEQY
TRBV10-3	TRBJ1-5	AIRRTGDNQPQH
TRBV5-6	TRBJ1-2	ASSLPRVTQGLNYGYT
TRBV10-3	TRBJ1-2	AISRQGNGYT
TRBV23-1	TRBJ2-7	ASSQSEQY
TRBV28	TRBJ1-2	ASSPLDIRDYGYT
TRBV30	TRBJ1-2	AWRPGQASLYGYT
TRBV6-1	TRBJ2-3	ASAVDRVSTDTQY